This T cell receptor beta chain is from a study of blood T cell repertoires in COVID-19. Study summary: Whether acute or convalescent, the COVID-19 samples came from the United States, Italy and Spain.

This clone has a count of ten or more. Trimming pared 0 bases from V and 9 bases from J, leaving 9 bases between. Germline V gives CDR1 SGHNT, CDR2 YENEEA. The CDR3 length is 13 residues. Per the original methods: Amplification of reference gene primers was used by the study to estimate nucleated cell counts. Some clones are missing from TCRdb's copy, which holds only in-frame ones; the method was immunoSEQ multiplex PCR. Clone size and the V and J calls come from that table; the DNA yielded D and trimming. The table shows around 170,000 clones, with approximately 80% occurring only once. The specimen sequenced was PBMCs or T cells enriched from blood (not recorded which). The receptor's source is a man between 60 and 75 years old who had been exposed to COVID-19. The chain recombines TRBV11-3 with TRBJ2-1; D remains ambiguous. The CDR3 protein is CASSLDPTSEQFF. As DNA, the CDR3 is TGTGCCAGCAGCTTAGATCCCACAAGTGAGCAGTTCTTC.